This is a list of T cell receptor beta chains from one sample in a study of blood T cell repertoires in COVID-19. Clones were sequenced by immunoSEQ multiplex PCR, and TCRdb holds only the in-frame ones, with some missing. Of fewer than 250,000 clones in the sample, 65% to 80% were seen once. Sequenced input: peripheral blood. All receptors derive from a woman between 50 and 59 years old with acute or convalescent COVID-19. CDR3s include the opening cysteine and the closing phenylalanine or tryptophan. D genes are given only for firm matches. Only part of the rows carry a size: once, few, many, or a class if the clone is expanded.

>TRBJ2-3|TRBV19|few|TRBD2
CASSLAGGPDTQYF
TGTGCCAGTAGCCTAGCGGGAGGGCCGGATACGCAGTATTTT
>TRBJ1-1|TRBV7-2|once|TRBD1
CASSPSTGHNTEAFF
TGTGCCAGCAGCCCCTCGACAGGGCACAACACTGAAGCTTTCTTT
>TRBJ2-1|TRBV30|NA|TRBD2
CAWSGRLNEQFF
TGTGCCTGGAGCGGGAGGTTGAATGAGCAGTTCTTC
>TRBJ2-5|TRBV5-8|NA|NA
CASSSGAAGEETQYF
TGTGCCAGCAGCTCCGGGGCGGCAGGGGAAGAGACCCAGTACTTC
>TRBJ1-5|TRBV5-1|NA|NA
CASSLDSAGGQPQHF
TGCGCCAGCAGCTTGGATTCGGCAGGAGGTCAGCCCCAGCATTTT
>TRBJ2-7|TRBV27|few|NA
CASSLPGQPPIGVYEQYF
TGTGCCAGCAGCCTCCCCGGACAGCCCCCCATAGGTGTCTACGAGCAGTACTTC
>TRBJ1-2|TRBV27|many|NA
CASSPTKAANYGYTF
TGTGCCAGCAGCCCCACCAAGGCAGCGAACTATGGCTACACCTTC
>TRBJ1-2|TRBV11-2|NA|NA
CASSLGTGIGGYTF
TGTGCCAGCAGCTTAGGGACGGGAATCGGTGGCTACACCTTC
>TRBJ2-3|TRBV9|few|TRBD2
CASSVVPSGGADTQYF
TGTGCCAGCAGCGTAGTGCCTAGCGGGGGGGCAGATACGCAGTATTTT
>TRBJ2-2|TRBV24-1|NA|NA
CATSGLSEGTGELFF
TGTGCCACCAGTGGACTATCGGAAGGCACCGGGGAGCTGTTTTTT
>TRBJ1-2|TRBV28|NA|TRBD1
CASSLDRGRGYTF
TGTGCCAGCAGTTTGGACAGGGGGAGAGGCTACACCTTC
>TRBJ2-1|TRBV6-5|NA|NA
CASSYGGGREHEQFF
TGTGCCAGCAGTTACGGGGGCGGGAGAGAGCATGAGCAGTTCTTC
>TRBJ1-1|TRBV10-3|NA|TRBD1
CAIKEGQGNTEAFF
TGTGCCATCAAGGAAGGACAGGGGAACACTGAAGCTTTCTTT
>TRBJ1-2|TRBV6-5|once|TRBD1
CASSLGQNYGYTF
TGTGCCAGCTCGTTGGGACAGAACTATGGCTACACCTTC
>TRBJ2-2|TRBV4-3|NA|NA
CASSQLAGTPTGELFF
TGCGCCAGCAGCCAACTGGCCGGGACACCCACCGGGGAGCTGTTTTTT
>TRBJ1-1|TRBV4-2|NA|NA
CASSQDVQATEAFF
TGTGCCAGCAGCCAAGATGTCCAGGCCACTGAAGCTTTCTTT
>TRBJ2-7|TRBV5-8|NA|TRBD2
CASISRGVGSYEQYF
TGTGCCAGCATAAGCCGGGGGGTCGGCTCCTACGAGCAGTACTTC
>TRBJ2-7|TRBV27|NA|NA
CASTSPEQYF
TGTGCCAGCACCAGTCCCGAGCAGTACTTC
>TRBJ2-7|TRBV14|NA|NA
CASSQDFGKPFPQYF
TGTGCCAGCAGCCAAGATTTCGGGAAGCCATTCCCGCAGTACTTC
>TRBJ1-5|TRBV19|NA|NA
CASSPPGHNQPQHF
TGTGCCAGTAGTCCACCGGGACACAATCAGCCCCAGCATTTT
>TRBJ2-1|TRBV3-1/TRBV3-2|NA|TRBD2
CASSQDVAGGNYNEQFF
TGTGCCAGCAGCCAAGATGTAGCGGGAGGAAACTACAATGAGCAGTTCTTC
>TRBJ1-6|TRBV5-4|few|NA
CASSLERQVVGSYNSPLHF
TGTGCCAGCAGCTTGGAACGCCAGGTGGTGGGCTCCTATAATTCACCCCTCCACTTT
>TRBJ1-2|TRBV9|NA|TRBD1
CASSPGTGEDYGYTF
TGTGCCAGCAGCCCTGGGACAGGGGAGGACTATGGCTACACCTTC
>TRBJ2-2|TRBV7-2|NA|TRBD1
CASSGGTGGFHTGELFF
TGTGCCAGCAGCGGTGGGACAGGGGGCTTTCACACCGGGGAGCTGTTTTTT
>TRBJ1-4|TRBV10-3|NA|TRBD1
CAISTNRVRGNGTNEKLFF
TGTGCCATCAGTACGAACCGGGTCAGGGGGAATGGAACTAATGAAAAACTGTTTTTT
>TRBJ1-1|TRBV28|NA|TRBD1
CASSGTGRAFF
TGTGCCAGCAGTGGGACAGGGAGAGCTTTCTTT
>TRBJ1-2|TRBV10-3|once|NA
CAINTDTNYGYTF
TGTGCCATCAATACAGATACTAACTATGGCTACACCTTC
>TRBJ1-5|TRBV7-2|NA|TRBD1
CASSREAGGQPQHF
TGTGCCAGCAGCCGTGAGGCAGGGGGTCAGCCCCAGCATTTT
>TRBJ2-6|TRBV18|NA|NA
CASSPQGPGSGANVLTF
TGTGCCAGCTCACCACAGGGGCCTGGCTCTGGGGCCAACGTCCTGACTTTC
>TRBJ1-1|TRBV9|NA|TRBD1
CATGQGMNTEAFF
TGTGCCACCGGACAGGGCATGAACACTGAAGCTTTCTTT
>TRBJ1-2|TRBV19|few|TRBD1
CASSIPTGRRGDGYTF
TGTGCCAGTAGTATCCCGACAGGGCGAAGGGGAGATGGCTACACCTTC
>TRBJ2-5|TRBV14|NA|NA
CASSRLGGLYQETQYF
TGTGCCAGCAGCCGACTGGGGGGGCTGTACCAAGAGACCCAGTACTTC
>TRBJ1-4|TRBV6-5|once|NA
CASSYSADEKLFF
TGTGCCAGCAGTTACTCGGCTGATGAAAAACTGTTTTTT
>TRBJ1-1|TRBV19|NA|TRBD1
CASTATGVNTEAFF
TGTGCCAGTACCGCGACAGGGGTCAACACTGAAGCTTTCTTT
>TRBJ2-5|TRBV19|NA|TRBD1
CATAEGTGRAGETQYF
TGTGCCACCGCGGAGGGGACAGGGAGGGCCGGCGAGACCCAGTACTTC
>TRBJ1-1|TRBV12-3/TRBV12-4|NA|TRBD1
CASRAGGAEAFF
TGTGCCAGCAGGGCAGGGGGTGCTGAAGCTTTCTTT
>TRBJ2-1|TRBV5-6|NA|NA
CASSSGLYNEQFF
TGTGCCAGCAGCTCGGGACTGTACAATGAGCAGTTCTTC
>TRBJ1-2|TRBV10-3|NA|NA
CAINTGLALDGYTF
TGTGCCATCAACACAGGGCTAGCCTTGGATGGCTACACCTTC
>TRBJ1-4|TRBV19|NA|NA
CAVAIFNNEKLFF
TGTGCCGTAGCGATCTTCAATAATGAAAAACTGTTTTTT
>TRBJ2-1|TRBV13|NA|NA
CASSLGTMGSYNEQFF
TGTGCCAGCAGCTTAGGGACAATGGGCTCCTACAATGAGCAGTTCTTC
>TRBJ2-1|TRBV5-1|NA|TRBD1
CASSLTGGAYNEQFF
TGCGCCAGCAGCTTGACAGGGGGAGCCTACAATGAGCAGTTCTTC
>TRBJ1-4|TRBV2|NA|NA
CASSGNRAFNEKLFF
TGTGCCAGCAGTGGTAACAGGGCCTTTAATGAAAAACTGTTTTTT
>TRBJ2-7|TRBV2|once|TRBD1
CASSEEGQGLYEQYF
TGTGCCAGCAGTGAAGAGGGACAGGGTTTATACGAGCAGTACTTC
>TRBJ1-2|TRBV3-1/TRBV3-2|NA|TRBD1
CASSQFTGVDYGYTF
TGTGCCAGCAGCCAATTCACAGGGGTTGACTATGGCTACACCTTC
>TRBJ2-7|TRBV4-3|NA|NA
CASSRKQSSYEQYF
TGCGCCAGCAGCCGAAAACAGAGCTCCTACGAGCAGTACTTC
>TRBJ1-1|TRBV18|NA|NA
CASSPEQKNTEAFF
TGTGCCAGCTCACCAGAACAGAAGAACACTGAAGCTTTCTTT
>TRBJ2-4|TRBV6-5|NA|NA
CASGRAEDIQYF
TGTGCCAGCGGGCGGGCCGAGGACATTCAGTACTTC
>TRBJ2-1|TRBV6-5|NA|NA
CASSYGSSGNEQFF
TGTGCCAGCAGTTACGGGTCAAGCGGGAATGAGCAGTTCTTC
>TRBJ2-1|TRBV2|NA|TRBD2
CASRGTSGISEQFF
TGTGCCAGCAGGGGGACTAGCGGGATATCTGAGCAGTTCTTC
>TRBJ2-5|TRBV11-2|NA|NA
CASSSERRGTQYF
TGTGCCAGCAGCTCCGAACGTAGGGGGACCCAGTACTTC
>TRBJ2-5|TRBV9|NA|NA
CASSFGGSAVGETQYF
TGTGCCAGCAGTTTTGGGGGGTCGGCAGTCGGAGAGACCCAGTACTTC
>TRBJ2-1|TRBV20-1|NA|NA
CSASRVAYYNEQFF
TGCAGTGCTAGTAGGGTAGCGTACTACAATGAGCAGTTCTTC
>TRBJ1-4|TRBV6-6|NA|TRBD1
CASSRDRAIEKLFF
TGTGCCAGCAGCCGTGACAGGGCCATTGAAAAACTGTTTTTT
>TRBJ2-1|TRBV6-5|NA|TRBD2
CASGSSGGRTYNEQFF
TGTGCCAGCGGTTCTAGCGGGGGCCGAACCTACAATGAGCAGTTCTTC
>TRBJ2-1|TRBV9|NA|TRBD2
CASSVQAGSRYNEQFF
TGTGCCAGCAGCGTACAAGCGGGATCTCGCTACAATGAGCAGTTCTTC
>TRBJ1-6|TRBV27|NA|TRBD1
CASSPQDRGNSPLHF
TGTGCCAGCAGTCCCCAGGACAGGGGAAATTCACCCCTCCACTTT
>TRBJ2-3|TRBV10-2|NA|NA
CASSLAGTQYF
TGCGCCAGCAGTCTAGCTGGAACGCAGTATTTT